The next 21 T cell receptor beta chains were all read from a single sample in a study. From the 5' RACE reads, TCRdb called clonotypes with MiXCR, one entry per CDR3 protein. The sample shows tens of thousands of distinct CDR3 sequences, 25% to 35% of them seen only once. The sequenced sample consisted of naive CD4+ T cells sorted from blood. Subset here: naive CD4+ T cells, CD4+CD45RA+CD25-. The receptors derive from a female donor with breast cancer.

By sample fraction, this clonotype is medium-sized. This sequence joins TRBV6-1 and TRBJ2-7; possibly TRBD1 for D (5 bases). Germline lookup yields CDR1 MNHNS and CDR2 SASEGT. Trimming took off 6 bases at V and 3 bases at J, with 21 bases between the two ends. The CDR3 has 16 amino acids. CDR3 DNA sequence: TGTGCCAGCAGCGGATCCAGGGCCCTAAGGGACTACGAGCAGTACTTC. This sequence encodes CASSGSRALRDYEQYF.

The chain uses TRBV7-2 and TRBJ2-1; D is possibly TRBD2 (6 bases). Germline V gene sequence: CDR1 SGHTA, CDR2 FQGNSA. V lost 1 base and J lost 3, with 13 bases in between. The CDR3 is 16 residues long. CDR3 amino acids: CASSLDGTSSYNEQFF. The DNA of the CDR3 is TGTGCCAGCAGCTTAGACGGGACTTCAAGCTACAATGAGCAGTTCTTC. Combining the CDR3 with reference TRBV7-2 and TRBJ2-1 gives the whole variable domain GAGVSQSPSNKVTEKGKDVELRCDPISGHTALYWYRQSLGQGLEFLIYFQGNSAPDKSGLPSDRFSAERTGGSVSTLTIQRTQQEDSAVYLCASSLDGTSSYNEQFFGPGTRLTVL.

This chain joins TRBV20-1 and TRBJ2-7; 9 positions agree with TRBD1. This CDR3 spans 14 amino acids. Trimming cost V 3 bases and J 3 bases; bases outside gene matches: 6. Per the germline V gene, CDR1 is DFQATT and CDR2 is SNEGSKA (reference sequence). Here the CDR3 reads CSASRDRVIYEQYF. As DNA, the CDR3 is TGCAGTGCTAGCCGGGACAGGGTAATCTACGAGCAGTACTTC.

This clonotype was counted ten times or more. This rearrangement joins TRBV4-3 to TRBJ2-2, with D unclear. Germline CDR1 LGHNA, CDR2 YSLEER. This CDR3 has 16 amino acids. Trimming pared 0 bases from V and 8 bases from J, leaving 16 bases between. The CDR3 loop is CASSQEVTHLSGELFF. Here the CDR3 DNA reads TGCGCCAGCAGCCAAGAGGTCACCCACTTGAGTGGGGAGCTGTTTTTT.

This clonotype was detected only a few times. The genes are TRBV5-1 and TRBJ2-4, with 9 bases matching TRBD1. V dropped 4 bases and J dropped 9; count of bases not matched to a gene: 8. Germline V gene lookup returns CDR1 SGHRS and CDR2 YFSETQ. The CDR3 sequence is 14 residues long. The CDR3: CASSDTGGAGIQYF. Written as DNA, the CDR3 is TGCGCCAGCAGCGACACAGGGGGCGCGGGCATTCAGTACTTC.

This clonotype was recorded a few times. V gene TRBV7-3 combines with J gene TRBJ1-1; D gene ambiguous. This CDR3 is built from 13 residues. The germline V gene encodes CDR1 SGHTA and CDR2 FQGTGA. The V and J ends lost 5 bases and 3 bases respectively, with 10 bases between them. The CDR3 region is CASSRSHDTEAFF. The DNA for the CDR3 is TGTGCCAGCAGCCGATCGCACGACACTGAAGCTTTCTTT.

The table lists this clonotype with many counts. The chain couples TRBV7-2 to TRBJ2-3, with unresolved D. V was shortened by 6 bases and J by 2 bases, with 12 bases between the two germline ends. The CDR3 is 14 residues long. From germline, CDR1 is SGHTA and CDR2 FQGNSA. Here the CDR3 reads CASRPHSSTDTQYF. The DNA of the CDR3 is TGTGCCAGCAGACCCCACAGCTCCACAGATACGCAGTATTTT.

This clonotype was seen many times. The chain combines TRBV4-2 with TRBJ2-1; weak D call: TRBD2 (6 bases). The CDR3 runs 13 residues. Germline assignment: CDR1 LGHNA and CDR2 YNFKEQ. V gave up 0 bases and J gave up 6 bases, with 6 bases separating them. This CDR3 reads CASSQETSNEQFF. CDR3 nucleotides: TGTGCCAGCAGCCAAGAGACTAGCAATGAGCAGTTCTTC.

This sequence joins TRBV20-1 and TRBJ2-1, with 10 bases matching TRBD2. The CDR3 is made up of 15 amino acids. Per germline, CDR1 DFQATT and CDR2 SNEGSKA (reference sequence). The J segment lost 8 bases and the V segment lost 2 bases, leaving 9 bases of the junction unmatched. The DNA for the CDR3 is TGCAGTGCTAGACTGCTAGCGGGAGTGGGGGATGAGCAGTTCTTC. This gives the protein CSARLLAGVGDEQFF.

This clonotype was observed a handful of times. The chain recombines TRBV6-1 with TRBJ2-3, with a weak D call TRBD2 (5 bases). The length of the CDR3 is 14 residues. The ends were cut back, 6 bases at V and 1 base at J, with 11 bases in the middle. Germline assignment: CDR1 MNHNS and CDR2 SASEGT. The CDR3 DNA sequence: TGTGCCAGCAGGAGGGCCGGACGCACAGATACGCAGTATTTT. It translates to CASRRAGRTDTQYF.

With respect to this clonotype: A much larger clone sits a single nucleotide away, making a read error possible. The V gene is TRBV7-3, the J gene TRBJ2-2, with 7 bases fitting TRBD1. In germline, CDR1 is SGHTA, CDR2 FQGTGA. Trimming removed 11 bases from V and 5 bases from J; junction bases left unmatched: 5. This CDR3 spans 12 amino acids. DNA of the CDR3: TGTGCCGACAGACAGGGTACCGGGGAGCTGTTTTTT. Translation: CADRQGTGELFF.

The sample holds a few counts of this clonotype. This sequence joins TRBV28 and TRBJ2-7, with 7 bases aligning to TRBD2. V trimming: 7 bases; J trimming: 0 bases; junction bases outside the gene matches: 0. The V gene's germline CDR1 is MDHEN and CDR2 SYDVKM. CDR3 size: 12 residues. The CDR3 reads CASTSGSYEQYF. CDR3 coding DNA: TGTGCCAGCACTAGCGGCTCCTACGAGCAGTACTTC. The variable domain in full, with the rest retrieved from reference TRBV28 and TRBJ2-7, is DVKVTQSSRYLVKRTGEKVFLECVQDMDHENMFWYRQDPGLGLRLIYFSYDVKMKEKGDIPEGYSVSREKKERFSLILESASTNQTSMYLCASTSGSYEQYFGPGTRLTVT.

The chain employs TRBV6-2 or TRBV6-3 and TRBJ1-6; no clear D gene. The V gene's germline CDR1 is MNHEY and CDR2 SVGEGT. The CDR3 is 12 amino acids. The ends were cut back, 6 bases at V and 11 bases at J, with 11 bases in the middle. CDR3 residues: CASSRTGTPLHF. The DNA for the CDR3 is TGTGCCAGCAGCCGGACTGGCACACCCCTCCACTTT.

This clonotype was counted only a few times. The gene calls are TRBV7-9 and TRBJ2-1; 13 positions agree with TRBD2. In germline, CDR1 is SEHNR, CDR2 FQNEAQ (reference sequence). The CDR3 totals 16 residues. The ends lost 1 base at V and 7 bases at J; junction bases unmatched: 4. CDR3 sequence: CASSLERTSGGNEQFF. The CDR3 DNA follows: TGTGCCAGCAGCTTAGAACGGACTAGCGGGGGAAATGAGCAGTTCTTC.

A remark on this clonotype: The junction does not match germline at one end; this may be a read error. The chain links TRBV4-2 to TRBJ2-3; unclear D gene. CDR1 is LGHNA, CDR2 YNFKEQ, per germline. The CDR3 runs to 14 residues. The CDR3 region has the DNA TGTGCCAGCAGCCAAGATGTATCTACAGATGCGCAGTATTTT. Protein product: CASSQDVSTDAQYF.

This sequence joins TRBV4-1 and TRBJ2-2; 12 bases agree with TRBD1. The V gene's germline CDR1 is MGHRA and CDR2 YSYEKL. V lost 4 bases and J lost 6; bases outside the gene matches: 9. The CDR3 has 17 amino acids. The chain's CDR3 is CASSRTPGQGAAGELFF. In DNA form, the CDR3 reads TGCGCCAGCAGCCGAACACCGGGACAGGGGGCGGCCGGGGAGCTGTTTTTT.

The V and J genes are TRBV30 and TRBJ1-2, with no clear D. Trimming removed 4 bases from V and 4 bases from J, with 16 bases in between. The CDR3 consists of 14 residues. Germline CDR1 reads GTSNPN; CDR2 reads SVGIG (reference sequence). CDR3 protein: CAWTLSRGAYGYTF. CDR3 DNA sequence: TGTGCCTGGACCCTAAGTCGGGGTGCCTATGGCTACACCTTC.

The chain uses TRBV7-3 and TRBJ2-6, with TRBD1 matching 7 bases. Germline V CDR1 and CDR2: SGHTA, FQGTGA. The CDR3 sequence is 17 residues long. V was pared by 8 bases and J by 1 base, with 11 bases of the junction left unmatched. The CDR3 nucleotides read TGTGCCAGCGACGGACAGGCCGATGGGTCTGGGGCCAACGTCCTGACTTTC. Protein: CASDGQADGSGANVLTF. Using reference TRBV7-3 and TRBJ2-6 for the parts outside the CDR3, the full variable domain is GAGVSQTPSNKVTEKGKYVELRCDPISGHTALYWYRQSLGQGPEFLIYFQGTGAADDSGLPNDRFFAVRPEGSVSTLKIQRTERGDSAVYLCASDGQADGSGANVLTFGAGSRLTVL.

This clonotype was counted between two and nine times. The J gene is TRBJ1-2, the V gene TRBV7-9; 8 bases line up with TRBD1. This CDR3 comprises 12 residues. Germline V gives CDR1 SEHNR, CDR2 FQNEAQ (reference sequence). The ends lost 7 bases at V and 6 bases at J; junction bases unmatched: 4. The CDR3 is CASTPGGHGYTF. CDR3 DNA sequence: TGTGCCAGCACCCCAGGGGGCCATGGCTACACCTTC.

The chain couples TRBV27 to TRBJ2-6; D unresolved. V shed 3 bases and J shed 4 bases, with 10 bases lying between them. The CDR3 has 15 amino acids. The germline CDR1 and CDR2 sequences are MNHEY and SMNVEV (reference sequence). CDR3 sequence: CASSFWGTGANVLTF. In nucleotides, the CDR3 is TGTGCCAGCAGTTTCTGGGGTACCGGGGCCAACGTCCTGACTTTC.

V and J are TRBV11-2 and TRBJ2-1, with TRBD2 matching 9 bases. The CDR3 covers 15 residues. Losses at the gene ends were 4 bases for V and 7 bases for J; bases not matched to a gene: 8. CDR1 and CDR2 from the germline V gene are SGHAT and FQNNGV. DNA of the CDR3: TGTGCCAGCAGCTCCCTTGGACTAGCGAGGAATGAGCAGTTCTTC. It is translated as CASSSLGLARNEQFF.